This TCR beta chain derives from a study of response to subunit inactivated influenza vaccine. Study-wide results and caveats: Few additional T cells are recruited per seasonal influenza vaccination, authors suggested.

This CDR3 has 15 amino acids. Germline V gene lookup returns CDR1 SEHNR and CDR2 FQNEAQ (reference sequence). The ends lost 5 bases at V and 7 bases at J; junction bases unmatched: 9. Turning to this clonotype: Its target is not known.

TCRdb reanalysed the RT-PCR reads using MiXCR and keeps one entry per CDR3 protein. The table has 150,000 or so distinct CDR3 sequences, about 10% seen once. The sample here was CD8+ T cells sorted from PBMCs, taken roughly 24 months after vaccination. The gene calls are TRBV7-9 and TRBJ1-2; 11 bases map to TRBD1. This receptor was obtained from a man between 50 and 69 years old who received an inactivated influenza vaccine. The DNA of the CDR3 is TGTGCCAGCAGCCCGACCGGGACAGGGGGTCTTGGCTACACCTTC. This translates into CASSPTGTGGLGYTF.